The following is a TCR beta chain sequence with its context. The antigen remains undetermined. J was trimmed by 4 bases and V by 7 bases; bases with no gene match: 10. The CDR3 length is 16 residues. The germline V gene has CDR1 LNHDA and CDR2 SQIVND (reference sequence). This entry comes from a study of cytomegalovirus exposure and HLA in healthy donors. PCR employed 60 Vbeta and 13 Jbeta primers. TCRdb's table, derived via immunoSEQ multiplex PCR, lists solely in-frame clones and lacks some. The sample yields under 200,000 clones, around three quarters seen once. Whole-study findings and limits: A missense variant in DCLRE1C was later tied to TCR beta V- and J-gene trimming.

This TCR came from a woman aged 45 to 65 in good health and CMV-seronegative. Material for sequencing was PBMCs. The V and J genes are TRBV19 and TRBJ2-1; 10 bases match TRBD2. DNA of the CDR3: TGTGCCAGTAAAGACCTTAGCGGGAGGATTTACAATGAGCAGTTCTTC. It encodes CASKDLSGRIYNEQFF.